The T cell receptor beta chain described here comes from a study of Ad26.COV2.S vaccination and SARS-CoV-2 variants. Across the whole study: The authors gave Ad26.COV2.S intramuscularly, either once or twice 56 days apart.

A note on this clone: The antigen is unknown.

Germline CDR1 reads SGHAT; CDR2 reads FQNNGV. The CDR3 has 15 residues. Trimming removed 1 base from V and 0 bases from J, with 8 bases in between. Libraries were prepared by immunoSEQ multiplex PCR; TCRdb keeps only in-frame clonotypes and omits some of them. The sample consists of about 350,000 clones, about 89% of them appearing once. Study results and caveats: People given the vaccine had a wider spike-specific TCR breadth than placebo recipients did.

The treatment: some 20 received Ad26.COV2.S at low or high dose, single or two shots; about 5 received placebo; per-sample allocation not given. Samples came from day 63 after the first vaccine or placebo injection. What was given as vaccine was an Ad26 vector encoding Wuhan-strain SARS-CoV-2 spike. Sample: peripheral blood, taken in a trial of Ad26.COV2.S vaccine versus placebo. V and J are TRBV11-2 and TRBJ2-3; D call uncertain. The receptor was isolated from a person aged 18 to 59 who received the Ad26.COV2.S COVID-19 vaccine or a placebo. The CDR3 region is CASSLGASSTDTQYF. The CDR3 DNA reads as TGTGCCAGCAGCTTAGGAGCGTCTAGCACAGATACGCAGTATTTT.